This T cell receptor beta chain stems from a study of glioma-infiltrating T cells after dendritic cell vaccination. Germline V gene sequence: CDR1 LGHNA, CDR2 YNFKEQ. The CDR3 consists of 17 residues. V was trimmed by 2 bases and J by 3 bases, leaving 18 bases between them. Before vaccination, two weeks after the third vaccination, and at progression, PBMC were collected. Measured with immunoSEQ multiplex PCR; TCRdb has only the in-frame clones, and not every one. Altogether over 70,000 clones are present, approximately 80% being singletons, with the ten largest covering around 1.9%. This clone was seen just once.

This receptor was taken from a human donor with glioblastoma. The rearrangement links TRBV4-2 to TRBJ2-3; D possibly corresponds to TRBD2 (5 bases). Specimen: blood, collected before dendritic cell vaccination. CDR3 amino acids: CASSQIPTRASTDTQYF. The CDR3 region has the DNA TGTGCCAGCAGCCAAATACCCACGCGGGCTAGTACAGATACGCAGTATTTT.